The 8 T cell receptor beta chains below come from one sample, sequenced in a study of Graves' ophthalmopathy and Graves' hyperthyroidism. For repertoire sequencing, the TCR beta CDR3 regions were amplified from RNA transcripts. Second-round multiplex PCR came after first-round RT-PCR with HTBI primers. TCRdb ran MiXCR on the multiplex PCR reads and lists one entry per CDR3 protein. This table holds 200,000 to 250,000 distinct CDR3 sequences, about 22% found once. What was sequenced was peripheral blood. The receptors derive from a woman aged 45-59 years with Graves' ophthalmopathy.

This clonotype has ten or more counts. The V call is TRBV29-1, the J call TRBJ2-5; maybe TRBD1 (7 bases). Looked up from germline, CDR1 is SQVTM and CDR2 is ANQGSEA. The CDR3 is 14 amino acids. V was cut by 5 bases and J by 4 bases, with 17 bases left in between. CDR3 nucleotides: TGCAGCGTTCGGGGGCAACCAGGGGGAGAGACCCAGTACTTC. Translated: CSVRGQPGGETQYF.

This clonotype was counted at least ten times. The chain is built from TRBV2 and TRBJ1-5; the D is unclear. Trimming stripped 8 bases from V and 1 base from J, with 6 bases between. Germline CDR1 and CDR2: SNHLY and FYNNEI. The CDR3 runs 12 residues. CDR3 protein: CASQDSNQPQHF. The CDR3 DNA sequence: TGTGCCAGCCAGGACAGCAATCAGCCCCAGCATTTT.

The sample holds a few counts of this clonotype. The chain combines TRBV19 with TRBJ2-5; the D gene is possibly TRBD1 (6 bases). Trimming stripped 5 bases from V and 5 bases from J, with 12 bases between. Germline-derived CDR1 and CDR2 are LNHDA and SQIVND (reference sequence). The CDR3 is 13 amino acids. CDR3 DNA: TGTGCCAGTAGTCCGGACAGCCGGGAGACCCAGTACTTC. Its protein product is CASSPDSRETQYF.

Ten or more counts support this clonotype. V usage is TRBV14 and J usage is TRBJ1-1; 8 nucleotides line up with TRBD1. This CDR3 comprises 15 residues. V was pared by 2 bases and J by 6 bases, with 8 bases of the junction left unmatched. In germline, CDR1 is SGHDN, CDR2 FVKESK. The CDR3 DNA follows: TGTGCCAGCAGCCAATCGACAGGACAGGGCTCTGAAGCTTTCTTT. Its translation is CASSQSTGQGSEAFF.

The CDR3 nucleotides read TGTGCCAGCAGTCCCCACAGGGGTAACTTGGAGGGTGAAGCTTTCTTT. It codes for CASSPHRGNLEGEAFF. The chain employs TRBV6-4 and TRBJ1-1; 7 positions match TRBD1. From germline, CDR1 is MRHNA and CDR2 SNTAGT. The J segment lost 7 bases and the V segment lost 5 bases, leaving 16 bases of the junction unmatched. This CDR3 has 16 amino acids.

This clonotype has ten or more counts. The chain combines TRBV7-8 with TRBJ2-2; D unclear. V was trimmed by 1 base and J by 7 bases, leaving 10 bases between them. Germline CDR1 SGHVS, CDR2 FQNEAQ. The CDR3 is 14 amino acids. DNA of the CDR3: TGTGCCAGCAGCTTAGGCCTAGAGGTCGGGGAGCTGTTTTTT. It specifies CASSLGLEVGELFF.

The rearrangement joins TRBV6-1 to TRBJ1-6, with D unresolved. Germline V gene data show CDR1 as MNHNS and CDR2 as SASEGT. The V gene lost 7 bases and the J gene lost 4 bases, with 8 bases spanning the gap. The CDR3 covers 13 residues. DNA of the CDR3: TGTGCCAGCACTTCCTCTTATAATTCACCCCTCCACTTT. Protein sequence: CASTSSYNSPLHF.

This clonotype came up many times. V usage is TRBV12-3 or TRBV12-4 and J usage is TRBJ2-7; TRBD2 matches 8 bases. The CDR3 has 14 amino acids. V dropped 1 base and J dropped 4; count of bases not matched to a gene: 3. In DNA form, the CDR3 reads TGTGCCAGCAGTTTAGGTTTAGCGGGGTACGAGCAGTACTTC. Residues: CASSLGLAGYEQYF.